Below, 25 T cell receptor beta chains from the same sample are listed, as sequenced in a study of PD-1 blockade in classical Hodgkin lymphoma. Time point described: cycle 4 day 1 (C4D1), after six to seven weeks of nivolumab. With no exception, relapse followed autologous stem cell transplantation in all patients, and brentuximab vedotin exposure varied. This table comes from immunoSEQ multiplex PCR, and its TCRdb copy is limited to in-frame clones, with some not included. The table has 45,000 or so clones, more than 70% seen once; the top ten hold more than 35%. This material consisted of peripheral blood mononuclear cells (PBMCs), taken before the fourth cycle of nivolumab. These receptors all come from a human donor with classical Hodgkin lymphoma.

There are a few counts of this clone. The chain uses TRBV4-1 and TRBJ2-5, with D perhaps matching TRBD1 (6 bases). This CDR3 region has 15 residues. Trimming took off 3 bases at V and 4 bases at J, with 15 bases between the two ends. Looked up from germline, CDR1 is MGHRA and CDR2 is YSYEKL. DNA of the CDR3: TGCGCCAGCAGCCAGTACGGACAGAGGGCAGAGACCCAGTACTTC. Translating gives CASSQYGQRAETQYF.

This clone was recorded only once. This chain uses TRBV19 with TRBJ1-2, with D unclear. With 7 bases removed from V and 8 bases from J, the gap between germline ends came to 20 bases. This CDR3 comprises 14 residues. Germline V gives CDR1 LNHDA, CDR2 SQIVND (reference sequence). The CDR3: CASISSSLSRGYTF. CDR3 bases: TGTGCCAGTATAAGTTCAAGTCTGTCCCGCGGCTACACCTTC.

The chain carries TRBV29-1 and TRBJ1-4; TRBD1 might be the D (5 bases). The germline CDR1 and CDR2 sequences are SQVTM and ANQGSEA. V lost 6 bases and J 3 bases, leaving 14 bases between the germline ends. The CDR3 contains 14 residues. The CDR3 protein is CSVTRQPANEKLFF. CDR3 DNA sequence: TGCAGCGTAACAAGACAGCCAGCTAATGAAAAACTGTTTTTT.

V gene TRBV7-3 combines with J gene TRBJ2-2, with 8 bases lining up with TRBD1. In germline, CDR1 is SGHTA, CDR2 FQGTGA. Trimming at V came to 1 base and at J to 1 base, leaving 8 bases not matched to a gene. The CDR3 consists of 18 residues. The CDR3 DNA sequence: TGTGCCAGCAGCTTAAACGGGGGTGGACAGGGGAACACCGGGGAGCTGTTTTTT. It encodes CASSLNGGGQGNTGELFF.

The rearrangement joins TRBV19 to TRBJ1-5, with D unclear. The V and J ends lost 7 bases and 1 base respectively, with 26 bases between them. Germline CDR1 and CDR2: LNHDA and SQIVND (reference sequence). The CDR3 has 19 residues. CDR3: CASTPSALAVAGSNQPQHF. CDR3 DNA: TGTGCCAGTACCCCATCGGCCCTGGCGGTAGCGGGGAGCAATCAGCCCCAGCATTTT. Using reference TRBV19 and TRBJ1-5 for the parts outside the CDR3, the full variable domain is DGGITQSPKYLFRKEGQNVTLSCEQNLNHDAMYWYRQDPGQGLRLIYYSQIVNDFQKGDIAEGYSVSREKKESFPLTVTSAQKNPTAFYLCASTPSALAVAGSNQPQHFGDGTRLSIL.

This clone was detected a few times. This chain links TRBV27 with TRBJ1-1; D is possibly TRBD1 (5 bases). V gave up 9 bases and J gave up 3 bases, with 14 bases separating them. Germline values: CDR1 MNHEY, CDR2 SMNVEV (reference sequence). The CDR3 contains 13 residues. The CDR3 spells CARPRRGDTEAFF. The CDR3 DNA follows: TGTGCCAGGCCCAGACGGGGGGACACTGAAGCTTTCTTT.

This clone showed up just once. The chain couples TRBV6-6 to TRBJ1-4, with TRBD1 identical over 9 bases. Germline trimming cut 0 bases from V and 8 bases from J; bases unmatched to any gene: 4. From germline, CDR1 is MNHNY and CDR2 SVGAGI (reference sequence). The CDR3 loop spans 15 amino acids. CDR3 residues: CASSYSGQGWEKLFF. The CDR3 coding sequence is TGTGCCAGCAGTTACTCGGGACAGGGATGGGAAAAACTGTTTTTT.

The genes are TRBV25-1 and TRBJ2-1; 12 positions match TRBD2. After removal of 3 bases from V and 9 bases from J, the junction contained 9 bases not matched to a gene. There are 16 residues in the CDR3. The germline V gene encodes CDR1 MGHDK and CDR2 SYGVNS. CDR3 nucleotide sequence: TGTGCCAGCAGTGAGTTGGCAACTAGCGGGGGGCCTGAGCAGTTCTTC. The encoded protein is CASSELATSGGPEQFF.

CDR3 coding DNA: TGCAGCGTTGTTTCGGACAGGGTTCGGTCCGAGCAGTACTTC. Protein: CSVVSDRVRSEQYF. The chain carries TRBV29-1 and TRBJ2-7, with 8 bases lining up with TRBD1. CDR3 length: 14 residues. The V and J ends lost 4 bases and 6 bases, in that order; junction bases with no gene match: 11. CDR1 SQVTM and CDR2 ANQGSEA come from the germline V gene.

V and J are TRBV11-3 and TRBJ2-1; 8 nucleotides match TRBD2. The CDR3 length is 16 residues. V was pared by 5 bases and J by 0 bases, with 6 bases of the junction left unmatched. The germline CDR1 and CDR2 sequences are SGHNT and YENEEA. The CDR3 bases are TGTGCCAGCAGCGCTTTAGCGGGGAACTCCTACAATGAGCAGTTCTTC. It yields the protein CASSALAGNSYNEQFF.

V and J are TRBV10-3 and TRBJ1-5; D is ambiguous. V was clipped by 2 bases and J by 0 bases, with 11 bases between them. Germline CDR1 reads ENHRY; CDR2 reads SYGVKD. This CDR3 spans 16 amino acids. The CDR3 coding sequence is TGTGCCATCAGTGAGGGCGGATCTTATAGCAATCAGCCCCAGCATTTT. Its translation: CAISEGGSYSNQPQHF.

The chain has TRBV6-6 and TRBJ2-5; 7 nucleotides align to TRBD1. Germline lookup yields CDR1 MNHNY and CDR2 SVGAGI (reference sequence). Trimming cost V 0 bases and J 3 bases; bases outside gene matches: 4. This CDR3 region has 15 residues. The CDR3 loop reads CASSYSGTAKETQYF. CDR3 DNA: TGTGCCAGCAGTTACTCGGGGACAGCTAAAGAGACCCAGTACTTC.

This chain connects TRBV6-5 to TRBJ1-1; D gene uncertain. V gave up 6 bases and J gave up 1 base, with 12 bases separating them. The CDR3 totals 14 residues. The germline CDR1 and CDR2 sequences are MNHEY and SVGAGI. The CDR3: CASRFGRQNTEAFF. The CDR3 DNA reads TGTGCCAGCAGGTTCGGCAGACAGAACACTGAAGCTTTCTTT.

This rearrangement joins TRBV6-5 to TRBJ1-1; D remains unclear. The V gene lost 5 bases and the J gene lost 0 bases, with 13 bases spanning the gap. Germline V lookup: CDR1 MNHEY, CDR2 SVGAGI. The CDR3 loop spans 15 amino acids. The CDR3 region has the DNA TGTGCCAGCAGTCCCCCGGTCCTCATGAACACTGAAGCTTTCTTT. Its protein is CASSPPVLMNTEAFF.

The chain recombines TRBV7-2 with TRBJ2-7, with 8 nucleotides matching TRBD2. Germline V gene lookup returns CDR1 SGHTA and CDR2 FQGNSA. V was clipped by 5 bases and J by 1 base; unmatched bases: 7. There are 15 residues in the CDR3. CDR3 nucleotide sequence: TGTGCCAGCAGCCCCGAACTAGCGGAGTCCTACGAGCAGTACTTC. It specifies CASSPELAESYEQYF.

V usage is TRBV14 and J usage is TRBJ2-1; no definite D call. CDR3 size: 14 residues. In germline, CDR1 is SGHDN, CDR2 FVKESK. V lost 0 bases and J lost 3, with 6 bases in between. CDR3 nucleotide sequence: TGTGCCAGCAGCCAAGATCCAGGCTACAATGAGCAGTTCTTC. Amino acid sequence: CASSQDPGYNEQFF. The variable domain in full, completed from reference TRBV14 and TRBJ2-1, reads EAGVTQFPSHSVIEKGQTVTLRCDPISGHDNLYWYRRVMGKEIKFLLHFVKESKQDESGMPNNRFLAERTGGTYSTLKVQPAELEDSGVYFCASSQDPGYNEQFFGPGTRLTVL.

This clone was seen only once. The chain has TRBV6-6 and TRBJ2-2; D is perhaps TRBD1 (6 bases). Germline V gene sequence: CDR1 MNHNY, CDR2 SVGAGI (reference sequence). The CDR3 spans 13 residues. V lost 11 bases to trimming and J lost 6 bases, with 16 bases between them. This chain's CDR3 is CAEGTRSAGELFF. CDR3 DNA sequence: TGTGCCGAGGGGACACGCAGCGCCGGGGAGCTGTTTTTT.

The rearrangement joins TRBV19 to TRBJ2-1; 7 bases are shared with TRBD2. V was clipped by 6 bases and J by 12 bases; unmatched bases: 17. Per the germline V gene, CDR1 is LNHDA and CDR2 is SQIVND (reference sequence). The CDR3 is made up of 15 amino acids. The CDR3 DNA reads as TGTGCCAGTAGATCAACGGGGGGTGCTAAAGAATGGCAGTTCTTC. This sequence encodes CASRSTGGAKEWQFF.

The rearrangement joins TRBV28 to TRBJ1-1; D might be TRBD1 (6 bases). The CDR3 length is 14 residues. Germline assignment: CDR1 MDHEN and CDR2 SYDVKM. V was clipped by 7 bases and J by 5 bases, with 17 bases between them. CDR3 sequence reads: CASTPGGARTEAFF. CDR3 sequence (DNA): TGTGCCAGCACCCCCGGGGGGGCTCGAACTGAAGCTTTCTTT.

V is TRBV7-9 and J is TRBJ2-7; D gene unclear. From germline, CDR1 is SEHNR and CDR2 FQNEAQ (reference sequence). V lost 1 base, J lost 4 bases, and 5 bases lay in between. This CDR3 is 12 amino acids long. The CDR3 protein is CASSLGAYEQYF. The CDR3 DNA follows: TGTGCCAGCAGCTTAGGGGCTTACGAGCAGTACTTC.

The genes are TRBV5-5 and TRBJ2-7; 11 bases fit TRBD1. Unmatched junction bases numbered 4, after V lost 2 bases and J lost 6 bases. Germline V gives CDR1 SGHKS, CDR2 YYEKEE (reference sequence). The CDR3 is 14 amino acids. The CDR3 bases are TGTGCCAGCAGCTTAGGGACAGGGGGAAGCGAGCAGTACTTC. Translated, it gives CASSLGTGGSEQYF.

V gene TRBV30 combines with J gene TRBJ1-1; D call uncertain. Trimming cost V 0 bases and J 3 bases, with 8 bases left between them. Germline V CDR1 and CDR2: GTSNPN, SVGIG (reference sequence). This CDR3 has 13 amino acids. The CDR3 bases are TGTGCCTGGAGTGTACAGTCGGACACTGAAGCTTTCTTT. Translated: CAWSVQSDTEAFF.

This clone was seen a single time. The chain joins TRBV5-4 to TRBJ1-4; tentatively, D is TRBD1 (5 bases). V lost 0 bases and J lost 8, with 17 bases in between. The germline gives CDR1 SGHNT, CDR2 YYREEE (reference sequence). This CDR3 is built from 16 residues. The CDR3 DNA follows: TGTGCCAGCAGCTTGGGGAAGGGGACTAATGCGGAAAAACTGTTTTTT. Protein sequence: CASSLGKGTNAEKLFF.

The genes are TRBV6-5 and TRBJ1-5; D gene uncertain. In germline, CDR1 is MNHEY, CDR2 SVGAGI. This CDR3 spans 15 amino acids. V was pared by 5 bases and J by 0 bases, with 11 bases between. CDR3: CASSPRRASNQPQHF. CDR3 sequence (DNA): TGTGCCAGCAGTCCCCGTAGGGCTAGCAATCAGCCCCAGCATTTT.

The chain has TRBV6-1 and TRBJ1-5; D gene ambiguous. Looked up from germline, CDR1 is MNHNS and CDR2 is SASEGT. This CDR3 is 14 amino acids long. Trimming took 7 bases from V and 2 from J, leaving 12 bases between them. The chain's CDR3 is CASMGSIGNQPQHF. In nucleotides, the CDR3 is TGTGCCAGCATGGGATCAATCGGCAATCAGCCCCAGCATTTT.